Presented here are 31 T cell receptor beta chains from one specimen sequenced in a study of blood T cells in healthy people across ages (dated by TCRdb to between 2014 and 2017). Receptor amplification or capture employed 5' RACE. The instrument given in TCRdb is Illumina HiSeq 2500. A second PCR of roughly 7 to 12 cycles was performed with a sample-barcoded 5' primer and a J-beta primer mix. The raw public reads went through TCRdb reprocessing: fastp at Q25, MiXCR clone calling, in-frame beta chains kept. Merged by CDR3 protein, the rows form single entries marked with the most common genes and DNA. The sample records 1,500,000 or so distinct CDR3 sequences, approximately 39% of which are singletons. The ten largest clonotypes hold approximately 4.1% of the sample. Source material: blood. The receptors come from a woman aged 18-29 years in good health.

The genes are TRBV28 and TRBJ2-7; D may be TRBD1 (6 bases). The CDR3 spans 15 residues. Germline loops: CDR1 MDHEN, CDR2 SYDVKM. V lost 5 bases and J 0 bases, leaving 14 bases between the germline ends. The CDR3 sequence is CASSAFRGLSYEQYF. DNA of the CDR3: TGTGCCAGCAGTGCATTCAGGGGTCTCTCCTACGAGCAGTACTTC.

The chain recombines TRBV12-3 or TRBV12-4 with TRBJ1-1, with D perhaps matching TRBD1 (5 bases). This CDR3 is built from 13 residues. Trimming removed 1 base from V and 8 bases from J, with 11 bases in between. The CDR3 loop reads CASSLGRDGEAFF. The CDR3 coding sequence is TGTGCCAGCAGTTTAGGTAGGGACGGAGAAGCTTTCTTT.

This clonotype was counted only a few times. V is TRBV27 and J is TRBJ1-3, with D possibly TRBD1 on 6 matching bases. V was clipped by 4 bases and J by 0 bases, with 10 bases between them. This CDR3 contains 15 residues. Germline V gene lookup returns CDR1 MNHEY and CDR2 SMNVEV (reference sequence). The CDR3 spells CASSSGQLSGNTIYF. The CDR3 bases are TGTGCCAGCAGTTCGGGACAACTCTCTGGAAACACCATATATTTT.

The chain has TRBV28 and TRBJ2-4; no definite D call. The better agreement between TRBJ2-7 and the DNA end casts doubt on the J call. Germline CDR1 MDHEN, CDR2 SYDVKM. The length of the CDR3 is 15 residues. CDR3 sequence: CASSRIAASWGEQYF. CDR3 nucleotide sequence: TGTGCCAGCAGTCGCATAGCCGCGTCGTGGGGCGAGCAGTACTTC.

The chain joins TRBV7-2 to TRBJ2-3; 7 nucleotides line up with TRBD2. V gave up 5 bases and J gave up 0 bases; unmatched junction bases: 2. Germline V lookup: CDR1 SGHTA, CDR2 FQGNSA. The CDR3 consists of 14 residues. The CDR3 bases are TGTGCCAGCAGCACTAGCGTCAGCACAGATACGCAGTATTTT. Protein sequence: CASSTSVSTDTQYF. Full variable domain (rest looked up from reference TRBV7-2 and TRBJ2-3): GAGVSQSPSNKVTEKGKDVELRCDPISGHTALYWYRQSLGQGLEFLIYFQGNSAPDKSGLPSDRFSAERTGGSVSTLTIQRTQQEDSAVYLCASSTSVSTDTQYFGPGTRLTVL.

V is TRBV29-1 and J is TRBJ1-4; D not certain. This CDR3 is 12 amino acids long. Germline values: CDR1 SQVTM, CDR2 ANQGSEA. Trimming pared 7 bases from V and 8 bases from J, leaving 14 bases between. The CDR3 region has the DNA TGCAGCGCCGCAGGAGATATGGAAAAACTGTTTTTT. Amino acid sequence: CSAAGDMEKLFF.

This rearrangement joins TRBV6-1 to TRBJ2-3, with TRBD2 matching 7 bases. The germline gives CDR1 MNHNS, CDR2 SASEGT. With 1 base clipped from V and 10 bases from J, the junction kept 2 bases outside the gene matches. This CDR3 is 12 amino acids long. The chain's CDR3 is CASSEVGRAQYF. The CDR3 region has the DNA TGTGCCAGCAGTGAAGTGGGGAGGGCGCAGTATTTT.

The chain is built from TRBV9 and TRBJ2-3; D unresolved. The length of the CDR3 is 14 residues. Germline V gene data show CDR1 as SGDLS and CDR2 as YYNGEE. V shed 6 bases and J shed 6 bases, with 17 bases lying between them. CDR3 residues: CASTADPRLDTQYF. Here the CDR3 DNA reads TGTGCCAGCACGGCGGACCCACGATTGGATACGCAGTATTTT.

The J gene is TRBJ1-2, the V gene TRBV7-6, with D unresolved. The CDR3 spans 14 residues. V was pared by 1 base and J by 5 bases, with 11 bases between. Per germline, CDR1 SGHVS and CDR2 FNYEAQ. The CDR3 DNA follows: TGTGCCAGCAGCTTAGGGGAGTTCAGTTATGGCTACACCTTC. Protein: CASSLGEFSYGYTF.

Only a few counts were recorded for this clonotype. The CDR3 sequence: CASSQEVGRLMNTEAFF. The CDR3 nucleotides read TGTGCCAGCAGCCAAGAGGTCGGCAGATTGATGAACACTGAAGCTTTCTTT. The rearrangement uses TRBV4-2 and TRBJ1-1; D gene uncertain. With 0 bases removed from V and 0 bases from J, the gap between germline ends came to 14 bases. Germline CDR1 is LGHNA and CDR2 is YNFKEQ. This CDR3 has 17 amino acids.

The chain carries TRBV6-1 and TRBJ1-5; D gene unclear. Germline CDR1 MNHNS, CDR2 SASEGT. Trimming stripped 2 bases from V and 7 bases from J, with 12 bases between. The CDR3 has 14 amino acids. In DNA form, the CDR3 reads TGTGCCAGCAGTGAAAAAGGGCTAGGGCAGCCCCAGCATTTT. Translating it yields CASSEKGLGQPQHF.

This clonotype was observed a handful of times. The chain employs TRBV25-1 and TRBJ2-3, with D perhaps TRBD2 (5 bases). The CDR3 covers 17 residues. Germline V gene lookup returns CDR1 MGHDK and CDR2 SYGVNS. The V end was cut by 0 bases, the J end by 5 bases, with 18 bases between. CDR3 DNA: TGTGCCAGCAGTGAATACGGATTAGCGAGTCGAGGAGATACGCAGTATTTT. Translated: CASSEYGLASRGDTQYF.

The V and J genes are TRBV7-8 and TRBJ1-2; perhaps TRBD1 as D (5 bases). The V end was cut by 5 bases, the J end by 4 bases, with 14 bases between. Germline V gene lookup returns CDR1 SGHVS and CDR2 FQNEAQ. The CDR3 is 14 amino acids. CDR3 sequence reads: CASSPEDGGYGYTF. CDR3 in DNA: TGTGCCAGCAGCCCCGAGGATGGGGGCTATGGCTACACCTTC.

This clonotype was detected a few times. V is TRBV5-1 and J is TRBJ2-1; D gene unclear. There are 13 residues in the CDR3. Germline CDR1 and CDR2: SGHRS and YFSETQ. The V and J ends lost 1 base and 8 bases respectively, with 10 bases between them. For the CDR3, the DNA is TGCGCCAGCAGCTTGCGCCCAGTCGATGAGCAGTTCTTC. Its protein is CASSLRPVDEQFF.

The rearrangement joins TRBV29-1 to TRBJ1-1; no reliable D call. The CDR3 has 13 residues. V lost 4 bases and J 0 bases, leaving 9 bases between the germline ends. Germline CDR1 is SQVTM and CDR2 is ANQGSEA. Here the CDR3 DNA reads TGCAGCGTTGGCCTGACACTGAACACTGAAGCTTTCTTT. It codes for CSVGLTLNTEAFF.

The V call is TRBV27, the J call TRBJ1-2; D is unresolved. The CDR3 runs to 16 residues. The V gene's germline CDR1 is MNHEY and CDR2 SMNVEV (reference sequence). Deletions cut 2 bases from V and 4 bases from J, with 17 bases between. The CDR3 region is CASSLRAVSGSYGYTF. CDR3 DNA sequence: TGTGCCAGCAGTTTACGCGCAGTCTCTGGTTCCTATGGCTACACCTTC.

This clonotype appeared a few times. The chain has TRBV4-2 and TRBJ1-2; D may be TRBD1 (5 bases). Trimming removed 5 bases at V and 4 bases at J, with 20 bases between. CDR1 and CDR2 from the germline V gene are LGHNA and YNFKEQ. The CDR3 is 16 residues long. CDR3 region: CASSSPMGQIPYGYTF. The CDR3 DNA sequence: TGTGCCAGCAGCTCCCCAATGGGGCAGATTCCCTATGGCTACACCTTC.

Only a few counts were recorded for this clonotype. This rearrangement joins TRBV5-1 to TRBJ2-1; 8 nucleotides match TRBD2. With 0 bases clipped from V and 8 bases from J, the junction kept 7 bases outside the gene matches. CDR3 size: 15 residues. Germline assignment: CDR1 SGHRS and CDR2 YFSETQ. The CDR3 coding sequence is TGCGCCAGCAGCTTGGGGGTAGCGGGGCGTTATGAGCAGTTCTTC. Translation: CASSLGVAGRYEQFF.

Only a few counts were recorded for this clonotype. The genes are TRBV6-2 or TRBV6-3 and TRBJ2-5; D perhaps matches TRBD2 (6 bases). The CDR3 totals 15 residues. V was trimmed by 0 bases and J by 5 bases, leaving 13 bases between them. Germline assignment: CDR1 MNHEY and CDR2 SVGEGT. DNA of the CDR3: TGTGCCAGCAGTTACTCGGAGTCCGGAGGGGAGACCCAGTACTTC. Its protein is CASSYSESGGETQYF.

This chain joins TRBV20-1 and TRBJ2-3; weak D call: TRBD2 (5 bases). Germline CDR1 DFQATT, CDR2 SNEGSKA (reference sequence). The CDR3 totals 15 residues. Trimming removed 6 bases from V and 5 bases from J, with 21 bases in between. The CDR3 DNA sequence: TGCAGTGCCCCAAGAAGCGGTACGTGGGGAGATACGCAGTATTTT. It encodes CSAPRSGTWGDTQYF.

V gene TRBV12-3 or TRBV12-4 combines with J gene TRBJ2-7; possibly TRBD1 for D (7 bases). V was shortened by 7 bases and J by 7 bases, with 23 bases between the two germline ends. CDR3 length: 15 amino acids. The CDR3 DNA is TGTGCCAGCACCCCCAGGGGGGCAACCTACAATGAGCAGTACTTC. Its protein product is CASTPRGATYNEQYF.

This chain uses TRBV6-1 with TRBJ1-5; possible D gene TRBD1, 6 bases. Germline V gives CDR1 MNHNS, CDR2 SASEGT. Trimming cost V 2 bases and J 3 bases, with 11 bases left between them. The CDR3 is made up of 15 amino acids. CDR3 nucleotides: TGTGCCAGCAGTGAAAGAGGACAGAACAATCAGCCCCAGCATTTT. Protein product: CASSERGQNNQPQHF.

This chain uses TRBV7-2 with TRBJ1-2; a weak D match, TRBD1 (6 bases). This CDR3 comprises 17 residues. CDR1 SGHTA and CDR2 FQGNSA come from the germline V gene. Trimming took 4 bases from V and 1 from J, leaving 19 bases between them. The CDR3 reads CASSYRITRQDNYGYTF. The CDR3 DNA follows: TGTGCCAGCAGCTACCGCATAACGAGACAGGATAACTATGGCTACACCTTC.

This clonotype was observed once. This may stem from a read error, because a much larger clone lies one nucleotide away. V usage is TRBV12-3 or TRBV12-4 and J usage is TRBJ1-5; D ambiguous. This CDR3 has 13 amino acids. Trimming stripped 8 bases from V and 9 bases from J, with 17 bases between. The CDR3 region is CASGLGYRTPQHF. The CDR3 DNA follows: TGTGCCAGCGGCCTAGGCTATCGAACGCCCCAGCATTTT.

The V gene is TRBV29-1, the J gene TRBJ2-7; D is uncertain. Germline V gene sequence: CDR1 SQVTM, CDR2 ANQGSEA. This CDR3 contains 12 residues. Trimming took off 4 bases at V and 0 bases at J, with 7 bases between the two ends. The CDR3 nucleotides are TGCAGCGTTGGCGTCAACTCCTACGAGCAGTACTTC. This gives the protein CSVGVNSYEQYF.

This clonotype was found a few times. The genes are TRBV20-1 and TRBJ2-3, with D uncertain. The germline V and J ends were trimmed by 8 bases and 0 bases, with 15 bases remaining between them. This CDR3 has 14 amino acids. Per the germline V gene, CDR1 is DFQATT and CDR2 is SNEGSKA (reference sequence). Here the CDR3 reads CSPTAVSSTDTQYF. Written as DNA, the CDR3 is TGCAGTCCGACGGCGGTTTCTAGCACAGATACGCAGTATTTT.

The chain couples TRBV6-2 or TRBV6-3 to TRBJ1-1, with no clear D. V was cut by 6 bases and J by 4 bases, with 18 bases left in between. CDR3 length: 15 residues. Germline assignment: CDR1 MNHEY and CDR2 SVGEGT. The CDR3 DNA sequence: TGTGCCAGCAGCCGCCGGGAGGGCTCCGTCACTGAAGCTTTCTTT. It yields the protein CASSRREGSVTEAFF.

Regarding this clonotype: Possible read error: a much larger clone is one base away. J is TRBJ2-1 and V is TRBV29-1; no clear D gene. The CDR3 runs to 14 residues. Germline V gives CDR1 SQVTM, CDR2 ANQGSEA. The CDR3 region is CSEAVDPLNKEQFF. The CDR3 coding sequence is TGCAGCGAGGCGGTGGACCCGCTTAACAAGGAGCAGTTCTTC.

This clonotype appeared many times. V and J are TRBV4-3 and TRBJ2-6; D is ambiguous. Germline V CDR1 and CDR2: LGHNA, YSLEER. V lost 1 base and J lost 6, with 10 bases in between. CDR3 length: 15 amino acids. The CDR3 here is CASSQGVSEANVLTF. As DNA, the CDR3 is TGCGCCAGCAGCCAAGGGGTGTCAGAGGCCAACGTCCTGACTTTC.

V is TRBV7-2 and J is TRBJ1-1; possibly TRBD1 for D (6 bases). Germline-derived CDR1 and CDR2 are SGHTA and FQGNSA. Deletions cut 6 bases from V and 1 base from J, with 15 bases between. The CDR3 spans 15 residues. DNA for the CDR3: TGTGCCAGCAGACCCGGACAGTGGTGGAACACTGAAGCTTTCTTT. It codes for CASRPGQWWNTEAFF.

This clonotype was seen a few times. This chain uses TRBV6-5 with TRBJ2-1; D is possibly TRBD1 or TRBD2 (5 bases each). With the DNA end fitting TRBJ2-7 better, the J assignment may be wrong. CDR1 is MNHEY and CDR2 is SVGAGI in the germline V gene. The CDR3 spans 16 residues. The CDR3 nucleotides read TGTGCCAGCAGTTACAGCTGGGGGAGCTCCTACAATGAGCAGTACTTC. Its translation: CASSYSWGSSYNEQYF.